The rows below give T cell receptor beta chains drawn from one sample of a study of cytomegalovirus exposure and HLA in healthy donors. Produced via immunoSEQ multiplex PCR; TCRdb's table is partial and in-frame only. The repertoire has about 160,000 clones, roughly 80% of them found once; the top ten carry approximately 8%. The sample taken for sequencing was PBMCs. The receptors were gathered from a male donor in good health and CMV-seropositive. The CDR3 runs from the conserved cysteine through the conserved F or W. The D gene is left open where the match is weak. Expanded clones get a size class; other rows say once, few or many, or leave the size out.

j_call	v_call	d_call	clone_size	cdr3_length	cdr3_aa	cdr3_nt
TRBJ2-3	TRBV29-1	.	.	13	CSSAGGLVDTQYF	TGCAGCTCGGCAGGGGGGCTGGTAGATACGCAGTATTTT
TRBJ1-1	TRBV11-2	.	.	14	CASSLVRGLTEAFF	TGTGCCAGCAGCTTAGTGAGGGGACTCACTGAAGCTTTCTTT
TRBJ2-1	TRBV13	TRBD2	.	14	CASRGAGGGNEQFF	TGTGCCAGCAGGGGAGCGGGGGGGGGTAATGAGCAGTTCTTC
TRBJ1-2	TRBV27	TRBD1	.	14	CASSLIQGARGYTF	TGTGCCAGCAGTTTAATACAGGGGGCGCGGGGCTACACCTTC
TRBJ2-3	TRBV5-8	TRBD2	.	15	CASSLGLAGYDTQYF	TGTGCCAGCAGCTTGGGACTAGCGGGATACGATACGCAGTATTTT
TRBJ1-3	TRBV18	TRBD1	.	15	CASSLDRASGNTIYF	TGTGCCAGTTCCTTGGACAGGGCCTCTGGAAACACCATATATTTT
TRBJ1-6	TRBV10-3	.	.	14	CAISEFRGNSPLHF	TGTGCCATCAGTGAGTTCAGGGGAAATTCACCCCTCCACTTT
TRBJ2-5	TRBV27	TRBD2	.	17	CASSRGLAGGVQETQYF	TGTGCCAGCAGTCGTGGACTAGCGGGGGGGGTACAAGAGACCCAGTACTTC
TRBJ1-1	TRBV5-1	.	once	16	CASSLAYRDVNTEAFF	TGCGCCAGCAGCTTGGCTTACAGGGACGTGAACACTGAAGCTTTCTTT
TRBJ1-2	TRBV6-5	TRBD1	.	12	CASSQGVAGYTF	TGTGCCAGCAGCCAGGGGGTTGCTGGCTACACCTTC
TRBJ2-7	TRBV7-9	TRBD1	.	16	CASIPGPDRGSYEQYF	TGTGCCAGCATCCCGGGTCCGGACAGGGGCTCCTACGAGCAGTACTTC
TRBJ2-1	TRBV6-1	TRBD2	.	17	CASSGGLAGLIFNEQFF	TGTGCCAGCAGTGGGGGACTAGCGGGATTAATCTTCAATGAGCAGTTCTTC
TRBJ2-7	TRBV6-6	TRBD1	.	15	CASSPTDRADYEQYF	TGTGCCAGCAGTCCTACCGACAGGGCCGACTACGAGCAGTACTTC
TRBJ1-5	TRBV27	.	.	14	CASSPQGLMEPQHF	TGTGCCAGCAGTCCCCAGGGGCTCATGGAGCCCCAGCATTTT
TRBJ2-1	TRBV19	.	.	17	CASSILSASDHFNEQFF	TGTGCCAGTAGTATATTGTCGGCTAGTGATCATTTCAATGAGCAGTTCTTC
TRBJ1-2	TRBV7-2	TRBD1	.	14	CASSGQGAVSGYTF	TGTGCCAGCAGCGGACAGGGGGCTGTTTCCGGCTACACCTTC
TRBJ2-2	TRBV18	.	.	14	CASSSRQGAGELFF	TGTGCCAGCTCATCCCGGCAGGGTGCCGGGGAGCTGTTTTTT
TRBJ2-7	TRBV5-4	.	.	14	CASSLRQGRDEQYF	TGTGCCAGCAGCTTGAGGCAGGGGCGCGACGAGCAGTACTTC
TRBJ1-2	TRBV18	TRBD1	.	14	CASSPQDRWNGYTF	TGTGCCAGCTCACCACAGGACAGGTGGAATGGCTACACCTTC
TRBJ1-2	TRBV5-1	.	.	16	CASSLESRTDFYGYTF	TGCGCCAGCAGCTTGGAGTCTCGCACAGATTTTTATGGCTACACCTTC
TRBJ2-2	TRBV6-1	TRBD2	.	15	CASVSGGAYTGELFF	TGTGCCAGCGTGAGCGGGGGGGCATACACCGGGGAGCTGTTTTTT
TRBJ2-7	TRBV7-8	TRBD2	.	15	CASSLGTSGSHEQYF	TGTGCCAGCAGCTTAGGGACTAGCGGGAGCCACGAGCAGTACTTC
TRBJ1-2	TRBV5-4	.	.	13	CASRPNSNYGYTF	TGTGCCAGCAGACCTAATTCTAACTATGGCTACACCTTC
TRBJ2-7	TRBV11-2	.	once	14	CASSLDGGSDEQYF	TGTGCCAGCAGCTTAGATGGTGGGAGCGACGAGCAGTACTTC
TRBJ1-1	TRBV7-7	.	.	13	CASSLNRNTEAFF	TGTGCCAGCAGCTTGAACAGGAACACTGAAGCTTTCTTT
TRBJ1-3	TRBV2	.	.	15	CASTYPGFSGNTIYF	TGTGCCAGCACCTACCCCGGTTTCTCTGGAAACACCATATATTTT
TRBJ1-2	TRBV14	TRBD1	.	17	CASKRKDRGLQVYGYTF	TGTGCCAGCAAGAGAAAGGACAGGGGTCTCCAAGTCTATGGCTACACCTTC
TRBJ2-2	TRBV28	TRBD2	.	17	CASRVLELAGGTGELFF	TGTGCCAGCAGAGTACTCGAACTAGCGGGGGGCACCGGGGAGCTGTTTTTT
TRBJ1-1	TRBV7-2	.	.	13	CASRKSEGTEAFF	TGTGCCAGCAGAAAGAGTGAGGGCACTGAAGCTTTCTTT
TRBJ1-6	TRBV27	TRBD1	once	17	CASSPKTGSSYNSPLHF	TGTGCCAGCAGTCCTAAGACAGGGAGCTCCTATAATTCACCCCTCCACTTT
TRBJ2-3	TRBV4-3	TRBD2	many	18	CASSQDLIAGTSTDTQYF	TGCGCCAGCAGCCAAGATCTGATAGCGGGGACTAGCACAGATACGCAGTATTTT
TRBJ1-3	TRBV7-9	.	.	15	CASSATENSGNTIYF	TGTGCCAGCAGCGCCACAGAGAACTCTGGAAACACCATATATTTT
TRBJ1-5	TRBV19	.	few	14	CASTDPAGNQPQHF	TGTGCCAGTACCGATCCGGCGGGCAATCAGCCCCAGCATTTT
TRBJ2-7	TRBV18	TRBD2	.	15	CASSRTSGSSYEQYF	TGTGCCAGCTCACGGACTAGCGGGAGCTCCTACGAGCAGTACTTC
TRBJ1-5	TRBV19	.	.	15	CASSIVTGGNQPQHF	TGTGCCAGTAGTATCGTCACGGGGGGGAATCAGCCCCAGCATTTT
TRBJ1-2	TRBV30	.	few	10	CALGGYGYTF	TGTGCCCTCGGGGGCTATGGCTACACCTTC
TRBJ1-1	TRBV6-5	TRBD1	few	15	CASSQTGQMDTEAFF	TGTGCCAGCAGCCAAACGGGACAGATGGACACTGAAGCTTTCTTT
TRBJ2-1	TRBV4-1	TRBD2	.	19	CASSQPGLAGGVFGNEQFF	TGCGCCAGCAGCCAGCCGGGACTAGCGGGGGGTGTGTTCGGGAATGAGCAGTTCTTC
TRBJ1-5	TRBV27	.	.	12	CASSLPNQPQHF	TGTGCCAGCAGTTTACCTAATCAGCCCCAGCATTTT
TRBJ2-1	TRBV5-1	.	.	15	CASSLGLVRGNEQFF	TGCGCCAGCAGCCTGGGTTTAGTAAGAGGAAATGAGCAGTTCTTC
TRBJ2-7	TRBV4-3	TRBD1	.	16	CASSQSGTGETYEQYF	TGCGCCAGCAGCCAATCCGGGACAGGGGAAACCTACGAGCAGTACTTC
TRBJ2-5	TRBV4-3	TRBD2	.	17	CASSQGAGWGYGETQYF	TGCGCCAGCAGCCAAGGAGCGGGATGGGGTTATGGGGAGACCCAGTACTTC
TRBJ2-2	TRBV27	.	.	15	CASSRPGLIPGELFF	TGTGCCAGCTCCCGGCCAGGGCTTATCCCCGGGGAGCTGTTTTTT
TRBJ1-4	TRBV4-1	.	few	17	CASSQTFRATVGEKLFF	TGCGCCAGCAGCCAAACGTTCAGGGCCACGGTGGGTGAAAAACTGTTTTTT
TRBJ1-1	TRBV2	TRBD1	.	13	CASHRGTNTEAFF	TGTGCCAGCCACAGGGGAACCAACACTGAAGCTTTCTTT
TRBJ2-1	TRBV5-1	TRBD2	.	16	CASSLGTSGTYNEQFF	TGCGCCAGCAGCTTGGGGACTAGCGGGACCTACAATGAGCAGTTCTTC
TRBJ2-1	TRBV2	TRBD2	.	12	CASSYFWGGQFF	TGTGCCAGCAGTTACTTCTGGGGGGGGCAGTTCTTC
TRBJ1-1	TRBV5-6	TRBD1	.	14	CASRSTGEGTEAFF	TGTGCCAGCAGGTCGACAGGGGAGGGCACTGAAGCTTTCTTT
TRBJ1-2	TRBV7-8	.	.	14	CASSDSLAPLGYTF	TGTGCCAGCAGCGACAGCCTGGCACCACTGGGCTACACCTTC
TRBJ2-3	TRBV28	TRBD2	.	16	CASSLGLAASTDTQYF	TGTGCCAGCAGTTTAGGACTAGCGGCTAGCACAGATACGCAGTATTTT
TRBJ1-1	TRBV18	.	.	16	CASSPPSQPMNTEAFF	TGTGCCAGCTCACCACCATCACAGCCCATGAACACTGAAGCTTTCTTT
TRBJ2-7	TRBV9	TRBD2	.	14	CASSGSAGGDEQYF	TGTGCCAGCAGCGGGTCGGCGGGGGGCGACGAGCAGTACTTC
TRBJ2-1	TRBV6-6	TRBD2	few	14	CASSWTSGNDEQFF	TGTGCCAGCAGCTGGACTAGCGGGAATGATGAGCAGTTCTTC
TRBJ1-2	TRBV28	TRBD1	.	14	CASRGTGFNYGYTF	TGTGCCAGCAGGGGGACAGGCTTTAACTATGGCTACACCTTC